This T cell receptor (beta chain) was captured in a study of molecular identifiers for immune sequencing clone quantification (dated by TCRdb to the late 2010s). In terms of the full investigation: For a replicate experiment, the RNA from either 20,000 or 100,000 naive CD8 T cells was divided into five aliquots, and four of those aliquots went on to sequencing. This methods study used CD8 T cells to benchmark TCR RNA copy counting and molecular-identifier clustering-based TCR repertoire sequencing (MIDCIRS).

General study outcomes and caveats: Clones above 20 RNA copies held over 97% of molecules in CMV-specific effector cells but under 1% in naive cells. Highly expanded clone sizes could be underestimated because identical TCR molecules may share a barcode. About 3 recovered TCR RNA copies per cell were obtained by modeling, versus approximately 9 by digital PCR, implying a capture efficiency of about 30%. Naive libraries contained spiked-in Jurkat TCR RNA (more than nine copies' worth), which is not part of the donor repertoire. Spiked-in Jurkat TCR RNA equivalent to a single cell was reported to be detectable even among 980,000 or so naive CD8 T cells. When barcode sub-clustering was not used, chimeric consensus sequences inflated TCR diversity, with chimeras reaching as high as 47%.

Looking up the germline V gene yields CDR1 SGHVS and CDR2 FNYEAQ. V loses 5 bases, J loses 6 bases, and the germline ends lie 11 bases apart. Reading from cysteine to phenylalanine, the CDR3 counts 12 amino acids. Just CDR3 DNA is preserved here, 36 bases in frame from base 1. This clonotype has a count of ten or more. What antigen it recognizes has not been identified. No base quality information exists; no much larger clone differs at one position. Libraries of naive CD8 T cells were generated from roughly 21,000 to 960,000 sorted cells, with 10%, 30% or 50% of the purified RNA used. Naive CD8 T cells were FACS-sorted as CD8+CD4-CCR7+CD45RA+ on a BD FACSAria II into RLT Plus buffer. To test detection sensitivity, Jurkat RNA equal to around 10 TCR copies was added to samples of roughly 18,000-1,100,000 naive CD8 T cells. Enrichment of CD8 T cells was performed with RosetteSep CD8+ T Cell Enrichment Cocktail and Ficoll-Paque, after which ACK red cell lysis was carried out.

Libraries were prepared through PCR. Sequenced on a NextSeq 500. Bulk TCR libraries were prepared as previously described, using TCR primers listed in Table S5. Total RNA was purified with the Qiagen AllPrep DNA/RNA kit. Reads from multiple sequencing runs of the same library were pooled before analysis. As for the authors' bioinformatics: Reads were retained only if their TCR constant sequence matched exactly, and those retained reads were trimmed to 150 nt and grouped according to their 12-nt molecular barcodes. Reads within each barcode group were sub-clustered using a 15% Levenshtein threshold, and quality-weighted consensus sequences were constructed for each RNA molecule. Non-functional sequences were filtered out, along with any lower-count sequence sitting one edit away from another sequence. Barcode sub-clusters with fewer than 20% of the maximum read count were removed, based on fitting two negative binomial distributions. The public sequencing data were trimmed at Q25 with fastp and processed into clonotypes with MiXCR by TCRdb, which kept only in-frame beta chains. Rows are unified per CDR3 protein, each entry keeping the most common DNA and genes. The V and J calls follow TCRdb's processing rather than the paper's. The sample table contains approximately 500,000 distinct CDR3 sequences; only one count was recorded for about a quarter of them. The ten largest clones take up around 0.78% of the sample.

The receptor comes from a human donor in good health. Some libraries in this study had Jurkat cell RNA spiked in. The material sequenced was naive CD8+ T cells from blood, with Jurkat cell RNA spiked in. The meaning of the sample's cell subset or site label: FACS-sorted CD8+CD4-CCR7+CD45RA+ naive T cells. The rearrangement joined TRBV7-6 to TRBJ2-7; no D gene call is confident. The nucleotides read TGTGCCAGCAGCACTTTACCGGGCGAGCAGTACTTC. Its protein is CASSTLPGEQYF.